A single sample gave rise to the 4 T cell receptor beta chains below, sequenced in a study of T cell responses to AZD1222 COVID-19 vaccine. The repertoire was sequenced with immunoSEQ multiplex PCR; TCRdb's copy has only in-frame clones and lacks some. This sample has 90,000 to 150,000 clones, with about 90% found just once. The material sequenced was peripheral blood, taken on day 0 of AZD1222 vaccination. Receptors were obtained from an adult in good health.

This rearrangement joins TRBV11-2 to TRBJ1-5; D uncertain. V lost 1 base to trimming and J lost 4 bases, with 8 bases between them. The CDR3 spans 14 residues. Germline CDR1 is SGHAT and CDR2 is FQNNGV. The CDR3 region has the DNA TGTGCCAGCAGCTTAGCGGACGGGAATCAGCCCCAGCATTTT. It is translated as CASSLADGNQPQHF.

This chain uses TRBV19 with TRBJ2-3; TRBD1 matches at 7 bases. Trimming took 5 bases from V and 1 from J; bases not matched to a gene: 3. Germline CDR1 is LNHDA and CDR2 is SQIVND (reference sequence). CDR3 length: 14 amino acids. The CDR3 nucleotides read TGTGCCAGTAGTGGAAGGGGGCGCACAGATACGCAGTATTTT. Encoded protein: CASSGRGRTDTQYF.

This clone was recorded a few times. This rearrangement joins TRBV10-2 to TRBJ1-1; the D is unclear. Between the trimmed V and J ends, which lost 7 bases and 4 bases, there was a span of 10 bases. The CDR3 loop spans 12 amino acids. The germline V gene has CDR1 WSHSY and CDR2 SAAADI. The CDR3: CASTPLGTEAFF. In nucleotides, the CDR3 is TGCGCCAGCACCCCATTGGGCACTGAAGCTTTCTTT.

This clone was recorded once. This chain connects TRBV27 to TRBJ1-3; no definite D call. This CDR3 has 14 amino acids. In germline, CDR1 is MNHEY, CDR2 SMNVEV (reference sequence). The V and J ends lost 2 bases and 2 bases respectively, with 7 bases between them. This CDR3 is CASSLGGPGNTIYF. The DNA for the CDR3 is TGTGCCAGCAGTTTAGGCGGTCCTGGAAACACCATATATTTT.